The 24 T cell receptor beta chains presented below share a single source sample, sequenced in a study of blood T cell repertoires in COVID-19. The method was immunoSEQ multiplex PCR; TCRdb's version includes in-frame clones alone and lacks a portion of them. Found here are a few hundred thousand clones, around 84% of them singletons; the top ten hold less than 5%. Material: peripheral blood. The origin of the receptors is a man aged 60 to 75 with acute or convalescent COVID-19.

The V gene is TRBV12-1, the J gene TRBJ1-3; the table's D call, TRBD1, has no DNA check behind it. TRBV12-1 is a pseudogene locus. The CDR3 has 17 amino acids. CDR3 region: CAGQLGTGEVNGNTIYF. The CDR3 DNA sequence: TGTGCCGGCCAGTTGGGGACAGGGGAAGTTAATGGAAACACCATATATTTT.

This clone was detected once. The J gene is TRBJ2-7, the V gene TRBV15; D gene ambiguous. V was clipped by 0 bases and J by 7 bases, with 10 bases between them. Germline CDR1 is LNHNV and CDR2 is YYDKDF (reference sequence). This CDR3 is built from 13 residues. CDR3 sequence: CATSRDYAGEQYF. The CDR3 DNA is TGTGCCACCAGCAGAGATTACGCCGGGGAGCAGTACTTC.

The V call is TRBV6-5, the J call TRBJ2-7, with unresolved D. Germline V gives CDR1 MNHEY, CDR2 SVGAGI. The V end lost 3 bases, the J end lost 2 bases, and 11 bases lay between the germline ends. CDR3 length: 14 residues. The DNA of the CDR3 is TGTGCCAGCAGTTATGGGCAACTCACCTACGAGCAGTACTTC. Its protein product is CASSYGQLTYEQYF.

By share of the sample, this clone is medium-sized (0.01 to 0.1%). The chain combines TRBV3-1 (or the pseudogene TRBV3-2) with TRBJ1-2, with a possible D match to TRBD1 (6 bases). V was trimmed by 0 bases and J by 8 bases, leaving 10 bases between them. The length of the CDR3 is 13 residues. Germline assignment: CDR1 LGHDT and CDR2 YNNKEL (reference sequence). CDR3 sequence (DNA): TGTGCCAGCAGCCAAGACGGCAGGGGAGGCTACACCTTC. Protein product: CASSQDGRGGYTF.

As to this clone: The sample holds other DNA sequences that translate to the same CDR3. J is TRBJ2-3 and V is TRBV5-1, with 13 positions matching TRBD2. In germline, CDR1 is SGHRS, CDR2 YFSETQ. V was clipped by 4 bases and J by 4 bases; unmatched bases: 3. This CDR3 contains 15 residues. In DNA, the CDR3 is TGCGCCAGCAGCACCGGACTAGCGGGGGCAGATACGCAGTATTTT. Translated: CASSTGLAGADTQYF. The full variable domain, with the rest looked up from reference TRBV5-1 and TRBJ2-3, is KAGVTQTPRYLIKTRGQQVTLSCSPISGHRSVSWYQQTPGQGLQFLFEYFSETQRNKGNFPGRFSGRQFSNSRSEMNVSTLELGDSALYLCASSTGLAGADTQYFGPGTRLTVL.

This clone has only a few counts. The CDR3 bases are TGTGCCAGCAGCGGGGGGACCATCTCCTACGAGCAGTACTTC. It yields the protein CASSGGTISYEQYF. The V call is TRBV7-9, the J call TRBJ2-7; D perhaps matches TRBD2 (6 bases). CDR1 and CDR2 (germline): SEHNR, FQNEAQ (reference sequence). The germline V and J ends were trimmed by 5 bases and 0 bases, with 11 bases remaining between them. The CDR3 sequence is 14 residues long.

The CDR3 spells CASSLGGQGLNEQFF. CDR3 bases: TGTGCCAGCAGCTTGGGCGGACAGGGGCTCAATGAGCAGTTCTTC. This rearrangement joins TRBV5-6 to TRBJ2-1; TRBD1 agrees at 9 bases. Germline CDR1 and CDR2: SGHDT and YYEEEE. This CDR3 is 15 amino acids long. The ends lost 0 bases at V and 6 bases at J; junction bases unmatched: 4.

V and J are TRBV2 and TRBJ1-1; TRBD1 is a possible D gene (6 bases). V was trimmed by 4 bases and J by 5 bases, leaving 17 bases between them. From germline, CDR1 is SNHLY and CDR2 FYNNEI. This CDR3 has 15 residues. The CDR3 DNA follows: TGTGCCAGCAGTGTTACCCGAGGGGGGGGAACTGAAGCTTTCTTT. It yields the protein CASSVTRGGGTEAFF.

The CDR3 bases are TGTGCCAGCAGCTTGGGGACAGGGTCCGGGGAGCTGTTTTTT. It encodes CASSLGTGSGELFF. This rearrangement joins TRBV7-3 to TRBJ2-2; 9 bases line up with TRBD1. CDR3 length equals 14 residues. The J segment lost 6 bases and the V segment lost 3 bases, leaving 2 bases of the junction unmatched. The germline V gene encodes CDR1 SGHTA and CDR2 FQGTGA.

The V and J genes are TRBV18 and TRBJ2-5, with 10 bases lining up with TRBD1. The V gene end was trimmed by 4 bases and the J gene end by 2 bases; junction bases not matched to a gene: 4. CDR1 is KGHSH, CDR2 LQKENI, per germline. This CDR3 has 15 residues. This CDR3 reads CASSRTGGGQETQYF. In DNA form, the CDR3 reads TGTGCCAGCTCACGGACAGGGGGAGGACAAGAGACCCAGTACTTC.

This clone showed up just once. The rearrangement joins TRBV5-1 to TRBJ2-2, with TRBD2 identical over 13 bases. Trimming at V came to 3 bases and at J to 4 bases, leaving 9 bases not matched to a gene. This CDR3 has 18 amino acids. Germline CDR1 is SGHRS and CDR2 is YFSETQ. Here the CDR3 reads CASSSALAGGPVTGELFF. The CDR3 DNA is TGCGCCAGCAGCTCAGCACTAGCGGGGGGGCCGGTCACCGGGGAGCTGTTTTTT.

In its sample, this clone was seen a few times. The gene calls are TRBV9 and TRBJ1-2; D might be TRBD1 (5 bases). V lost 4 bases and J lost 3, with 19 bases in between. Germline assignment: CDR1 SGDLS and CDR2 YYNGEE. This CDR3 is built from 16 residues. CDR3 loop: CASSRRDSPMDYGYTF. For the CDR3, the DNA is TGTGCCAGCAGCAGACGAGACAGCCCCATGGACTATGGCTACACCTTC.

A word on this clone: Additional DNA sequences in this sample encode the identical CDR3. The rearrangement uses TRBV5-6 and TRBJ2-7; 9 nucleotides align to TRBD2. The V segment lost 4 bases and the J segment 4 bases; nucleotides outside the gene matches: 21. The germline V gene has CDR1 SGHDT and CDR2 YYEEEE. CDR3 length: 19 residues. The CDR3 reads CASSEYIPGLAGAGYEQYF. CDR3 sequence (DNA): TGTGCCAGCAGCGAGTACATCCCGGGACTAGCAGGAGCTGGTTACGAGCAGTACTTC.

V gene TRBV20-1 combines with J gene TRBJ2-3, with 8 bases aligning to TRBD1. Per germline, CDR1 DFQATT and CDR2 SNEGSKA (reference sequence). CDR3 size: 16 residues. Germline trimming cut 3 bases from V and 4 bases from J; bases unmatched to any gene: 12. The CDR3 bases are TGCAGTGCTAGTGGTTGGAGGACAGGGCTCGCAGATACGCAGTATTTT. It is translated as CSASGWRTGLADTQYF.

This clone was seen a few times. The gene calls are TRBV12-3 or TRBV12-4 and TRBJ1-6; TRBD1 might be the D (5 bases). This CDR3 has 13 residues. V lost 3 bases and J 7 bases, leaving 7 bases between the germline ends. The CDR3 reads CASSLGGNSPLHF. CDR3 nucleotides: TGTGCCAGCAGTTTGGGGGGGAATTCACCCCTCCACTTT.

This clone was counted only a few times. This sequence joins TRBV2 and TRBJ1-5; D is uncertain. CDR3 size: 15 residues. Germline-derived CDR1 and CDR2 are SNHLY and FYNNEI. Trimming took 3 bases from V and 0 from J, leaving 9 bases between them. CDR3 region: CASSDPGTSNQPQHF. CDR3 nucleotide sequence: TGTGCCAGCAGTGACCCGGGAACTAGCAATCAGCCCCAGCATTTT.

CDR3 bases: TGTGCCAGCAGTTACAATCCTATGAGCGGGAGGGCCTACGAGCAGTACTTC. Its translation is CASSYNPMSGRAYEQYF. The chain is built from TRBV6-2 or TRBV6-3 and TRBJ2-7; 10 positions agree with TRBD2. V shed 2 bases and J 2 bases; nucleotides not matched to a gene: 9. The CDR3 is 17 amino acids. Germline V gene sequence: CDR1 MNHEY, CDR2 SVGEGT.

The chain recombines TRBV3-1 (or the pseudogene TRBV3-2) with TRBJ2-2; 8 bases agree with TRBD2. This CDR3 region has 16 residues. Per germline, CDR1 LGHDT and CDR2 YNNKEL (reference sequence). V gave up 5 bases and J gave up 3 bases; unmatched junction bases: 8. CDR3 sequence (DNA): TGTGCCAGCAGCGACGATGGGACTAGGGACACCGGGGAGCTGTTTTTT. Translating gives CASSDDGTRDTGELFF.

This chain uses TRBV7-8 with TRBJ2-1; TRBD2 matches 10 bases. There are 17 residues in the CDR3. V was clipped by 0 bases and J by 8 bases; unmatched bases: 10. CDR1 and CDR2 from the germline V gene are SGHVS and FQNEAQ. CDR3 sequence (DNA): TGTGCCAGCAGCTTAGCGGGAGCGGGGGGGCTTAGGGATGAGCAGTTCTTC. Protein: CASSLAGAGGLRDEQFF.

The sample holds a few counts of this clone. The chain employs TRBV6-1 and TRBJ2-5; TRBD1 agrees at 7 bases. With V trimmed by 3 bases and J by 5 bases, 12 bases remained unmatched. Looked up from germline, CDR1 is MNHNS and CDR2 is SASEGT. The length of the CDR3 is 16 residues. CDR3 residues: CASSEAVGGVWETQYF. The CDR3 nucleotides read TGTGCCAGCAGTGAGGCGGTAGGGGGCGTCTGGGAGACCCAGTACTTC.

The chain employs TRBV2 and TRBJ2-4; 13 bases match TRBD2. CDR1 and CDR2 (germline): SNHLY, FYNNEI. With 5 bases clipped from V and 0 bases from J, the junction kept 13 bases outside the gene matches. CDR3 length: 20 amino acids. The CDR3 DNA is TGTGCCAGCAGTCAAAGACTAGCGGGGGGCAACACCCTAGCCAAAAACATTCAGTACTTC. Its translation: CASSQRLAGGNTLAKNIQYF.

V usage is TRBV5-4 and J usage is TRBJ1-1; a possible D gene is TRBD1 (6 bases). Trimming cost V 7 bases and J 1 base, with 8 bases left between them. This CDR3 is built from 12 residues. CDR1 and CDR2 from the germline V gene are SGHNT and YYREEE (reference sequence). CDR3 DNA sequence: TGTGCCAGCTGGACAGCGAACACTGAAGCTTTCTTT. Protein: CASWTANTEAFF.

The chain has TRBV7-6 and TRBJ2-3; 11 nucleotides line up with TRBD2. CDR1 SGHVS and CDR2 FNYEAQ come from the germline V gene. Trimming took 5 bases from V and 4 from J; bases not matched to a gene: 5. CDR3 length equals 15 residues. The CDR3 reads CASSILAGGPDTQYF. The CDR3 coding sequence is TGTGCCAGCAGCATTCTAGCGGGGGGCCCAGATACGCAGTATTTT.

This chain connects TRBV18 to TRBJ1-5; tentatively, D is TRBD1 (5 bases). This CDR3 comprises 14 residues. CDR1 is KGHSH, CDR2 LQKENI, per germline. Deletions cut 4 bases from V and 0 bases from J, with 7 bases between. The CDR3 reads CASSQGDSNQPQHF. CDR3 DNA sequence: TGTGCCAGCTCACAAGGGGATAGCAATCAGCCCCAGCATTTT.